This passage covers 4 T cell receptor beta chains from one sample sequenced in a study of shared clonotypes between healthy human individuals. This table comes from immunoSEQ multiplex PCR, and its TCRdb copy is limited to in-frame clones, with some not included. Of roughly 2,300,000 clones listed, about 90% are singletons. The sequenced sample was naive CD4+ T cells from PBMCs. Specified subset: CD45RA+ positively selected. The receptors stem from a man in his late teens or twenties in good health. Some clones in this sample may be carry-over from other donors' samples.

The genes are TRBV4-1 and TRBJ2-3; 7 bases align to TRBD2. CDR1 and CDR2 (germline): MGHRA, YSYEKL. The CDR3 sequence is 15 residues long. The V segment lost 8 bases and the J segment 0 bases; nucleotides outside the gene matches: 8. CDR3 amino acids: CASGLGGSSTDTQYF. CDR3 nucleotide sequence: TGCGCCAGCGGGTTGGGGGGGAGTAGCACAGATACGCAGTATTTT.

V and J are TRBV9 and TRBJ2-1, with 12 bases fitting TRBD2. V was pared by 4 bases and J by 4 bases, with 6 bases of the junction left unmatched. The CDR3 has 16 amino acids. CDR1 SGDLS and CDR2 YYNGEE come from the germline V gene. In DNA form, the CDR3 reads TGTGCCAGCAGCTCTCGGACTAGCGGGGCGTACAATGAGCAGTTCTTC. Translation gives CASSSRTSGAYNEQFF.

About this clone: Additional DNA sequences in this sample encode the identical CDR3. The chain uses TRBV9 and TRBJ2-7; D might be TRBD2 (5 bases). V lost 0 bases to trimming and J lost 0 bases, with 10 bases between them. Germline-derived CDR1 and CDR2 are SGDLS and YYNGEE. The length of the CDR3 is 15 residues. The CDR3 is CASSVGRGSSYEQYF. The CDR3 DNA reads TGTGCCAGCAGCGTAGGACGGGGAAGCTCCTACGAGCAGTACTTC.

The chain carries TRBV7-3 and TRBJ2-7; 16 nucleotides match TRBD2. Germline V gene sequence: CDR1 SGHTA, CDR2 FQGTGA. The CDR3 is 21 amino acids. The ends lost 1 base at V and 7 bases at J; junction bases unmatched: 19. CDR3 nucleotides: TGTGCCAGCAGCTTAAGTTCCCCCGGACCCATGGGACTAGCGGGAGGGCGGGAGCAGTACTTC. It translates to CASSLSSPGPMGLAGGREQYF.